This TCR beta chain was sequenced for a study of shared clonotypes between healthy human individuals. Assay: immunoSEQ multiplex PCR; the TCRdb copy retains only in-frame clones and omits some. Seen here are hundreds of thousands of clones, 80% to 95% observed once, and the top ten hold about 25%. CD45RO-negative, CCR7-selected cells formed the naive CD8 fraction, which excluded terminally differentiated effector memory CD45RA+ cells. Germline V gene lookup returns CDR1 LGHNA and CDR2 YSLEER. V was clipped by 0 bases and J by 1 base, with 9 bases between them. This CDR3 contains 15 residues. The receptor was isolated from a young man in good health. The specimen sequenced was naive CD8+ T cells sorted from blood. V and J are TRBV4-3 and TRBJ2-5; either TRBD1 or TRBD2 may fit D (5 bases each). The CDR3 nucleotides read TGCGCCAGCAGCCAAGAGTCTGGGGGCCAAGAGACCCAGTACTTC. It translates to CASSQESGGQETQYF.